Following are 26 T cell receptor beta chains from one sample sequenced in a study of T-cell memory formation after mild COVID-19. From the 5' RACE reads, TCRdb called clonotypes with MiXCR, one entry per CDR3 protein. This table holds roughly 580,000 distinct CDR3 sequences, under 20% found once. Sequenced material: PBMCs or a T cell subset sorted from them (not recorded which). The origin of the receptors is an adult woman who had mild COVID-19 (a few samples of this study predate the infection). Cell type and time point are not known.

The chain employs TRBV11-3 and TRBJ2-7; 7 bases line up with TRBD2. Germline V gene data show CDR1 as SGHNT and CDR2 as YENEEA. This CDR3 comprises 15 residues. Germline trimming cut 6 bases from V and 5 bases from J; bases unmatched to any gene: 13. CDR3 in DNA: TGTGCCAGCAGTTCGACTAGCTCACTCTTTAACGAGCAGTACTTC. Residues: CASSSTSSLFNEQYF.

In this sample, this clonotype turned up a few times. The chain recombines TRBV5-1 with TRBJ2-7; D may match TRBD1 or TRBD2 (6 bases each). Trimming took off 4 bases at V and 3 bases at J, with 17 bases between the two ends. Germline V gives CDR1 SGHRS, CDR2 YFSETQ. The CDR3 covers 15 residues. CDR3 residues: CASSPRGGRDYEQYF. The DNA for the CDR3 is TGCGCCAGCAGCCCCAGGGGAGGCAGGGACTACGAGCAGTACTTC.

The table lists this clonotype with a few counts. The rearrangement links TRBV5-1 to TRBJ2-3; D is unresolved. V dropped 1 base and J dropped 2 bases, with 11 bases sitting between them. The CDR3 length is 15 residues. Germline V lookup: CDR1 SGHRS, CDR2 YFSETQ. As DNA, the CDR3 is TGCGCCAGCAGCTTGTCCGCCAGGTCCACAGATACGCAGTATTTT. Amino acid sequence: CASSLSARSTDTQYF. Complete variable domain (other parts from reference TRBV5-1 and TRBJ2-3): KAGVTQTPRYLIKTRGQQVTLSCSPISGHRSVSWYQQTPGQGLQFLFEYFSETQRNKGNFPGRFSGRQFSNSRSEMNVSTLELGDSALYLCASSLSARSTDTQYFGPGTRLTVL.

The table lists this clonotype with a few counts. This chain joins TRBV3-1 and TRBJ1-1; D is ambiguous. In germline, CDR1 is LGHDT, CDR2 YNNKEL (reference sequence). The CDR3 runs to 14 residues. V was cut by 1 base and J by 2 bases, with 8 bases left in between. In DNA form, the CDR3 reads TGTGCCAGCAGCCAAGGATCACAAAACACTGAAGCTTTCTTT. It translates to CASSQGSQNTEAFF. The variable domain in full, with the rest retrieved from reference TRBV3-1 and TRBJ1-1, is DTAVSQTPKYLVTQMGNDKSIKCEQNLGHDTMYWYKQDSKKFLKIMFSYNNKELIINETVPNRFSPKSPDKAHLNLHINSLELGDSAVYFCASSQGSQNTEAFFGQGTRLTVV.

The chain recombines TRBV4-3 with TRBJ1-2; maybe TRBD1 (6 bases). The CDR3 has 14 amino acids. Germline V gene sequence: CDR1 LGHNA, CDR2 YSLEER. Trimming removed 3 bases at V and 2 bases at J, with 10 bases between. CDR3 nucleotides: TGCGCCAGCAGCCAGTCCGGGGGCAACTATGGCTACACCTTC. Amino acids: CASSQSGGNYGYTF.

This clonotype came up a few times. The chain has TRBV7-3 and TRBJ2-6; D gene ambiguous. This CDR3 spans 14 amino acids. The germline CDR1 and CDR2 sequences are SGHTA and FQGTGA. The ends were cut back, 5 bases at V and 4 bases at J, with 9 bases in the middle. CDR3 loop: CASSPSVGANVLTF. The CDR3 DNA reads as TGTGCCAGCAGCCCATCCGTGGGGGCCAACGTCCTGACTTTC.

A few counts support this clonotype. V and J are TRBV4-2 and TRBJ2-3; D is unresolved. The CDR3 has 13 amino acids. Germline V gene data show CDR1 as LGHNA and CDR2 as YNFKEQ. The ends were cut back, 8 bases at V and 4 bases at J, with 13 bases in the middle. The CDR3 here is CASSAHRADTQYF. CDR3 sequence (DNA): TGTGCCAGCTCCGCCCATCGGGCAGATACGCAGTATTTT.

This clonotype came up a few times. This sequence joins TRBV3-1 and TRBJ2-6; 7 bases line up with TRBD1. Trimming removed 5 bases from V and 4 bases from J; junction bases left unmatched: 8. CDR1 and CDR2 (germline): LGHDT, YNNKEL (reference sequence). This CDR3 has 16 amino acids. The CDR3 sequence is CASSTRQGTGANVLTF. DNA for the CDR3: TGTGCCAGCAGCACCCGACAGGGTACCGGGGCCAACGTCCTGACTTTC.

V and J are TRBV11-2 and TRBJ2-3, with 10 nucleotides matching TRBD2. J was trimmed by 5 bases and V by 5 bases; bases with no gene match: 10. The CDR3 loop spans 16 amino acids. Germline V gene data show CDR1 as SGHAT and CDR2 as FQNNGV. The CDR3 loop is CASSPILAGVGDTQYF. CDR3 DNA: TGTGCCAGCAGCCCGATTCTAGCGGGAGTTGGAGATACGCAGTATTTT.

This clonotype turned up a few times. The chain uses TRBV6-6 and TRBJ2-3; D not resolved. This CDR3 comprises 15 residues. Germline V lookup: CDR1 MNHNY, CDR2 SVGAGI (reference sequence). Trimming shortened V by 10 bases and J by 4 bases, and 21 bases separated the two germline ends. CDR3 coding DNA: TGTGCCACGAGCGATTATAAAGTTGGAGCAGATACGCAGTATTTT. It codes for CATSDYKVGADTQYF.

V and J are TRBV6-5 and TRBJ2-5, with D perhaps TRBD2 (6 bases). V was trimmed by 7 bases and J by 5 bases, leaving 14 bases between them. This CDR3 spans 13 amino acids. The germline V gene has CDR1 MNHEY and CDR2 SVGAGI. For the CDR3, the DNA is TGTGCCAGCACCTACGCGGAGGGGGAGACCCAGTACTTC. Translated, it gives CASTYAEGETQYF.

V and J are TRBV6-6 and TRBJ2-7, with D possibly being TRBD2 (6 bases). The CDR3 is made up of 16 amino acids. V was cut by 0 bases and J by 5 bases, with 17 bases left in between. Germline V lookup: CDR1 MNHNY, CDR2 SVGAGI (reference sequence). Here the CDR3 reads CASSYSSREMGDEQYF. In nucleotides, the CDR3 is TGTGCCAGCAGTTACTCATCTCGGGAGATGGGAGACGAGCAGTACTTC.

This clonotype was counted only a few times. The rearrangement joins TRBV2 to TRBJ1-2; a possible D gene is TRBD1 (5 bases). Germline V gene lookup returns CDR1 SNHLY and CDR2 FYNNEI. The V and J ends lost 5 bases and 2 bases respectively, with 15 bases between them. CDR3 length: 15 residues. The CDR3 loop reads CASSQSGRLNYGYTF. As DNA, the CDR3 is TGTGCCAGCAGTCAATCGGGACGTCTGAACTATGGCTACACCTTC.

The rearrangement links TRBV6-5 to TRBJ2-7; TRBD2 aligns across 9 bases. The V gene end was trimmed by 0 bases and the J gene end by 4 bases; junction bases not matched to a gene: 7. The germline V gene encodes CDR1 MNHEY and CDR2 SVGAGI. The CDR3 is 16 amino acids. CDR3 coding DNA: TGTGCCAGCAGTTACTCGCGGATAGCGGGGGTATACGAGCAGTACTTC. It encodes CASSYSRIAGVYEQYF.

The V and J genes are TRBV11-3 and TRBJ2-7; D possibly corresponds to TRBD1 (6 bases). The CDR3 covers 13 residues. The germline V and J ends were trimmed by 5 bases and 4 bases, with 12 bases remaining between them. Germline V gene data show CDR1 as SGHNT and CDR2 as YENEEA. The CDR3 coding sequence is TGTGCCAGCAGCCCGAGGGACATATACGAGCAGTACTTC. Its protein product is CASSPRDIYEQYF.

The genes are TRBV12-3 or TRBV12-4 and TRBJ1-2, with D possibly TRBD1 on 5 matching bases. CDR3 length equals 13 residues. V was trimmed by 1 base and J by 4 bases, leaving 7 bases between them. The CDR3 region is CASSLDGAYGYTF. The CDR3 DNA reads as TGTGCCAGCAGTTTAGATGGGGCCTATGGCTACACCTTC.

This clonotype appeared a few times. The CDR3 sequence is CASSQVRAGEQYF. The CDR3 DNA sequence: TGTGCCAGCAGCCAGGTGAGGGCCGGCGAGCAGTACTTC. V usage is TRBV14 and J usage is TRBJ2-7, with D tentatively TRBD2 (5 bases). Germline V gene data show CDR1 as SGHDN and CDR2 as FVKESK. The V end was cut by 3 bases, the J end by 6 bases, with 12 bases between. The CDR3 spans 13 residues.

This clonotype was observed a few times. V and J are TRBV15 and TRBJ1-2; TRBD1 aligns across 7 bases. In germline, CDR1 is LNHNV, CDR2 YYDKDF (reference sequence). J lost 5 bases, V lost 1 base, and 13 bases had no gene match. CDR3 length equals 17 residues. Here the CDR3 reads CATSRASSSDRFYGYTF. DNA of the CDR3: TGTGCCACCAGCAGAGCCTCCAGCTCGGACAGGTTTTATGGCTACACCTTC.

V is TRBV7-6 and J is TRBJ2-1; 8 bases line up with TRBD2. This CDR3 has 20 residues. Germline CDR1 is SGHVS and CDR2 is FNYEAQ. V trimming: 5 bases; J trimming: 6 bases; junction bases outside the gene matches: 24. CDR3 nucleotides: TGTGCCAGCAGCCTTAATTATCCCCCCATAGGTCGGGGGGGCCTCAATGAGCAGTTCTTC. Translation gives CASSLNYPPIGRGGLNEQFF.

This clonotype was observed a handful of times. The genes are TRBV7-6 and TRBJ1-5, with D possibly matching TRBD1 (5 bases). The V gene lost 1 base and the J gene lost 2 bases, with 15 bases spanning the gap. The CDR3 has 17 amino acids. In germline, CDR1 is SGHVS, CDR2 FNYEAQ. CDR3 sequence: CASSLEMGRAGNQPQHF. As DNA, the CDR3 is TGTGCCAGCAGCTTAGAAATGGGCAGGGCGGGCAATCAGCCCCAGCATTTT.

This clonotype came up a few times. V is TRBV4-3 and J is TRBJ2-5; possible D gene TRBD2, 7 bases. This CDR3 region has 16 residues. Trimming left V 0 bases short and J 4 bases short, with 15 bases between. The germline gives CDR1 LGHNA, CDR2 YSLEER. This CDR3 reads CASSQEGGGFGETQYF. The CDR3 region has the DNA TGCGCCAGCAGCCAAGAGGGAGGGGGGTTTGGAGAGACCCAGTACTTC.

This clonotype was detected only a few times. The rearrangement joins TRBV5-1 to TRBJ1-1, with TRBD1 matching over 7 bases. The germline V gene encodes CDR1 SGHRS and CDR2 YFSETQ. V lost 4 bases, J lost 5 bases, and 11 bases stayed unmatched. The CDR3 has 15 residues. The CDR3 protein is CASSPLTGTRTEAFF. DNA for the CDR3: TGCGCCAGCAGCCCTCTGACAGGGACGAGAACTGAAGCTTTCTTT.

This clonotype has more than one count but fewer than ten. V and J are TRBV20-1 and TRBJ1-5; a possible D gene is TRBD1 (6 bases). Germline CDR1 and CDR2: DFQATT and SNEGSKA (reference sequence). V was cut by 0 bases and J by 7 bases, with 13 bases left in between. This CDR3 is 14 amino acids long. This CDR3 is CSARDIQGGQPQHF. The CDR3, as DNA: TGCAGTGCTAGAGATATACAGGGAGGCCAGCCCCAGCATTTT.

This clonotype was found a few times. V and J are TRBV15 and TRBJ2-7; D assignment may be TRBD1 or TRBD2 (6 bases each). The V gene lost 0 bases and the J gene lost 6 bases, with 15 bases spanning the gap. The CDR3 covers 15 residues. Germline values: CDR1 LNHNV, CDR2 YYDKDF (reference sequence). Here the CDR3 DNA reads TGTGCCACCAGCAGAGATGTGGAAGGGGGGCCCGAGCAGTACTTC. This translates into CATSRDVEGGPEQYF.

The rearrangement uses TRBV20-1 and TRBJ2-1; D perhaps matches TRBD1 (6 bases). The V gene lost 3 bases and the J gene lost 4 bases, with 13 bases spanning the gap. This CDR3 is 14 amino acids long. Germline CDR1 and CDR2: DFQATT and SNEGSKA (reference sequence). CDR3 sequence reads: CSARRDRNYNEQFF. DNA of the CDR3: TGCAGTGCTAGGCGAGACAGGAATTACAATGAGCAGTTCTTC.

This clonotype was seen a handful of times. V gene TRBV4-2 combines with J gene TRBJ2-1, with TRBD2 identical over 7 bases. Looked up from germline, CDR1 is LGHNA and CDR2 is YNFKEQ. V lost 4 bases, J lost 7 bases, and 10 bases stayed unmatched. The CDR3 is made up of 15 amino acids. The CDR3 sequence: CASSLKTGGRNEQFF. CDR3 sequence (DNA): TGTGCCAGCAGCCTCAAGACGGGGGGACGTAATGAGCAGTTCTTC.